Following are 7 T cell receptor beta chains from one sample sequenced in a study of CD8 T cells in Susac syndrome. RNA was extracted with the RNeasy kit, and a quantity of about 0.45 to 1 ug was reverse transcribed using random hexamers. Each CDR3 protein gets one entry after TCRdb re-called the immunoSEQ multiplex PCR reads with MiXCR. The sample lists around 300,000 distinct CDR3 sequences, around nine tenths occurring once. The sample comprised CD8+ T cells from PBMCs. Receptors originate from a human donor with multiple sclerosis.

This clonotype was detected only once. The rearrangement uses TRBV11-2 and TRBJ2-3; TRBD2 matches 7 bases. CDR1 is SGHAT, CDR2 FQNNGV, per germline. This CDR3 contains 16 residues. Trimming removed 3 bases from V and 1 base from J; junction bases left unmatched: 7. This CDR3 reads CASSFGGGPGTDTQYF. The CDR3 DNA sequence: TGTGCCAGCAGCTTTGGGGGAGGGCCGGGCACAGATACGCAGTATTTT.

This chain uses TRBV14 with TRBJ1-2; D gene uncertain. Germline lookup yields CDR1 SGHDN and CDR2 FVKESK. V was trimmed by 1 base and J by 2 bases, leaving 5 bases between them. The CDR3 loop spans 13 amino acids. The CDR3 coding sequence is TGTGCCAGCAGCCAAGTTACCAACTATGGCTACACCTTC. Amino acid sequence: CASSQVTNYGYTF.

The chain carries TRBV29-1 and TRBJ1-6, with D tentatively TRBD1 (5 bases). V lost 4 bases and J lost 5, with 12 bases in between. The germline CDR1 and CDR2 sequences are SQVTM and ANQGSEA. This CDR3 is 14 amino acids long. The CDR3 nucleotides are TGCAGCGTTGTGAGACAGAGCCATAATTCACCCCTCCACTTT. It is translated as CSVVRQSHNSPLHF. The full variable domain, its missing parts supplied by reference TRBV29-1 and TRBJ1-6, is SAVISQKPSRDICQRGTSLTIQCQVDSQVTMMFWYRQQPGQSLTLIATANQGSEATYESGFVIDKFPISRPNLTFSTLTVSNMSPEDSSIYLCSVVRQSHNSPLHFGNGTRLTVT.

This clonotype has a handful of counts. The V call is TRBV21-1, the J call TRBJ2-5; the table's D call of TRBD2 was not tested on the DNA. TRBV21-1 represents a pseudogene. CDR3 length: 16 amino acids. The CDR3 here is CASSKYGTSGQETQYF. The CDR3, as DNA: TGTGCCAGCAGCAAGTACGGGACTAGCGGTCAAGAGACCCAGTACTTC.

This chain uses TRBV7-3 with TRBJ2-5; TRBD1 aligns across 12 bases. Germline CDR1 and CDR2: SGHTA and FQGTGA. Trimming at V came to 5 bases and at J to 5 bases, leaving 3 bases not matched to a gene. The CDR3 length is 14 residues. CDR3 region: CASSTGQGAETQYF. CDR3 nucleotides: TGTGCCAGCAGCACGGGACAGGGGGCTGAGACCCAGTACTTC. The variable domain in full, with the rest retrieved from reference TRBV7-3 and TRBJ2-5, is GAGVSQTPSNKVTEKGKYVELRCDPISGHTALYWYRQSLGQGPEFLIYFQGTGAADDSGLPNDRFFAVRPEGSVSTLKIQRTERGDSAVYLCASSTGQGAETQYFGPGTRLLVL.

V usage is TRBV4-3 and J usage is TRBJ2-7, with D possibly being TRBD1 or TRBD2 (6 bases each). The CDR3 contains 15 residues. Germline V CDR1 and CDR2: LGHNA, YSLEER. With 1 base removed from V and 2 bases from J, the gap between germline ends came to 12 bases. The CDR3 is CASSQVSGATYEQYF. DNA of the CDR3: TGCGCCAGCAGCCAAGTATCGGGGGCGACCTACGAGCAGTACTTC.

This clonotype was recorded only once. V usage is TRBV19 and J usage is TRBJ2-1; the D gene is possibly TRBD2 (5 bases). The CDR3 loop spans 15 amino acids. Deletions cut 3 bases from V and 5 bases from J, with 14 bases between. Germline assignment: CDR1 LNHDA and CDR2 SQIVND (reference sequence). The CDR3 sequence is CASSIGRVGDNEQFF. The CDR3 bases are TGTGCCAGTAGTATCGGACGGGTCGGGGACAATGAGCAGTTCTTC.